This TCR beta chain was captured by sequencing in a study of shared clonotypes between healthy human individuals. The germline V and J ends were trimmed by 8 bases and 1 base, with 17 bases remaining between them. The CDR3 spans 15 residues. Germline CDR1 is MNHNS and CDR2 is SASEGT. Clones were read by immunoSEQ multiplex PCR, and TCRdb kept only the in-frame ones, dropping some. The data contain roughly 760,000 clones, around two thirds of them singletons. The sample consisted of memory CD4+ T cells sorted from blood. Subset denoted: CD45RA-negative fraction. The TCR comes from a woman in her 30s in good health. The rearrangement links TRBV6-1 to TRBJ2-5; the D gene could be TRBD1 or TRBD2 (5 bases each). In DNA, the CDR3 is TGTGCCAGCTCAGCCGCCGGGACGGGCCAAGAGACCCAGTACTTC. Translated, it gives CASSAAGTGQETQYF.